The T cell receptor (beta chain) under discussion was sequenced for a study of cytomegalovirus exposure and HLA in healthy donors. This CDR3 has 14 amino acids. V dropped 3 bases and J dropped 2 bases, with 11 bases sitting between them. Germline CDR1 LNHNV, CDR2 YYDKDF (reference sequence). The PCR used 60 Vbeta and 13 Jbeta primers. TCRdb's table, derived via immunoSEQ multiplex PCR, lists solely in-frame clones and lacks some. The sample gives about 130,000 clones, about 80% of which show up once; over 0.95% is in the top ten. The sequenced sample consisted of PBMCs. The chain recombines TRBV15 with TRBJ2-7, with TRBD2 as a possible D gene (6 bases). This TCR came from a girl aged 2 to 9 in good health and CMV-seronegative. CDR3 protein: CATSREGLTYEQYF. The DNA of the CDR3 is TGTGCCACCAGCAGGGAGGGACTTACCTACGAGCAGTACTTC.